The 22 T cell receptor beta chains below were found in one sample sequenced in a study of shared clonotypes between healthy human individuals. The table came from immunoSEQ multiplex PCR; TCRdb's copy has only in-frame clones and leaves some out. The repertoire holds about 1.5 million clones, with more than 95% as singletons. Sequencing was performed on naive CD4+ T cells sorted from blood. Subset noted: CD45RA+ positively selected. The receptors were gathered from a man under 40 in good health.

On this clone itself: At the DNA level, this CDR3 is encoded by other sequences in the same sample as well. This rearrangement joins TRBV19 to TRBJ2-1, with TRBD2 matching 13 bases. V lost 3 bases, J lost 3 bases, and 2 bases stayed unmatched. Germline loops: CDR1 LNHDA, CDR2 SQIVND (reference sequence). CDR3 size: 16 residues. CDR3 nucleotide sequence: TGTGCCAGTAGTATTCGACTAGCGGGAGGCTACAATGAGCAGTTCTTC. This gives the protein CASSIRLAGGYNEQFF.

The chain recombines TRBV11-3 with TRBJ2-1; TRBD2 matches at 11 bases. Germline CDR1 reads SGHNT; CDR2 reads YENEEA. The CDR3 has 15 amino acids. The V gene end was trimmed by 1 base and the J gene end by 6 bases; junction bases not matched to a gene: 2. The CDR3 DNA sequence: TGTGCCAGCAGCTTAGGGCTAGCGGGAGGCAATGAGCAGTTCTTC. This encodes CASSLGLAGGNEQFF.

The chain uses TRBV5-5 and TRBJ2-3; 9 bases map to TRBD1. The length of the CDR3 is 15 residues. V shed 8 bases, J shed 7 bases, and the junction held 14 bases outside the gene matches. Germline-derived CDR1 and CDR2 are SGHKS and YYEKEE (reference sequence). The CDR3 DNA is TGTGCCAGTTCTCTCCGGGACAGGGATCATTATACGCAGTATTTT. Translating gives CASSLRDRDHYTQYF.

The CDR3 DNA reads as TGTGCCAGTAGTATAGTGCCAGGGGCTGGGGCCAACGTCCTGACTTTC. It yields the protein CASSIVPGAGANVLTF. The rearrangement joins TRBV19 to TRBJ2-6, with a tentative D call TRBD1 (6 bases). Between the trimmed V and J ends, which lost 1 base and 2 bases, there was a span of 9 bases. The CDR3 spans 16 residues. Germline-derived CDR1 and CDR2 are LNHDA and SQIVND (reference sequence).

This chain connects TRBV9 to TRBJ2-3, with D uncertain. The germline V and J ends were trimmed by 3 bases and 4 bases, with 15 bases remaining between them. Germline V gives CDR1 SGDLS, CDR2 YYNGEE. This CDR3 contains 15 residues. The CDR3 is CASSAGSALPDTQYF. DNA of the CDR3: TGTGCCAGCAGCGCGGGCTCCGCGCTACCAGATACGCAGTATTTT.

This chain joins TRBV4-3 and TRBJ1-1; D not resolved. In germline, CDR1 is LGHNA, CDR2 YSLEER. V lost 1 base, J lost 0 bases, and 9 bases lay in between. The CDR3 runs 15 residues. The DNA for the CDR3 is TGCGCCAGCAGCCAAGGAGTCGCCCTGAACACTGAAGCTTTCTTT. It yields the protein CASSQGVALNTEAFF.

The V gene is TRBV7-8, the J gene TRBJ2-1, with TRBD2 matching 7 bases. J gave up 7 bases and V 5 bases, and 14 bases lay outside the gene matches. The CDR3 is 16 amino acids. The germline V gene has CDR1 SGHVS and CDR2 FQNEAQ. The CDR3 DNA reads TGTGCCAGCAGCCTCCTAAGAGGCGCGGGAGCTAATGAGCAGTTCTTC. This translates into CASSLLRGAGANEQFF.

V usage is TRBV28 and J usage is TRBJ1-5, with D possibly TRBD1 on 5 matching bases. The V end was cut by 2 bases, the J end by 0 bases, with 8 bases between. Germline CDR1 is MDHEN and CDR2 is SYDVKM. The CDR3 length is 15 residues. The CDR3 DNA is TGTGCCAGCAGTTTAGCGGGGCCTAGCAATCAGCCCCAGCATTTT. This encodes CASSLAGPSNQPQHF.

Concerning this clone itself: This CDR3 is also generated by other DNA sequences in the sample. The gene calls are TRBV4-1 and TRBJ2-5; TRBD1 might be the D (5 bases). Germline CDR1 and CDR2: MGHRA and YSYEKL. The CDR3 is 14 amino acids. V was clipped by 3 bases and J by 5 bases, with 13 bases between them. The CDR3 coding sequence is TGCGCCAGCAGCCAGACAGACCTCGAGGAGACCCAGTACTTC. Its translation: CASSQTDLEETQYF.

The J gene is TRBJ2-7, the V gene TRBV10-3, with a possible D match to TRBD1 (5 bases). The CDR3 is 16 amino acids. Germline CDR1 and CDR2: ENHRY and SYGVKD. Trimming shortened V by 5 bases and J by 6 bases, and 23 bases separated the two germline ends. The CDR3 region has the DNA TGTGCCATCAGTACATCCGGGCAGGGCCTTAAGGGCGAGCAGTACTTC. Its protein product is CAISTSGQGLKGEQYF.

V and J are TRBV7-9 and TRBJ2-7, with 9 positions matching TRBD1. In germline, CDR1 is SEHNR, CDR2 FQNEAQ (reference sequence). With V trimmed by 5 bases and J by 3 bases, 8 bases remained unmatched. This CDR3 spans 15 amino acids. This chain's CDR3 is CASSRLTGGFYEQYF. The CDR3 DNA is TGTGCCAGCAGCCGCTTAACAGGGGGCTTCTACGAGCAGTACTTC.

The V and J genes are TRBV10-1 and TRBJ2-7, with D perhaps matching TRBD2 (6 bases). Trimming pared 4 bases from V and 1 base from J, leaving 14 bases between. The CDR3 covers 15 residues. Per germline, CDR1 WNHNN and CDR2 SYGVQD (reference sequence). Here the CDR3 reads CASSGGRDSSYEQYF. CDR3 nucleotides: TGCGCCAGCAGTGGAGGAAGGGACTCGTCCTACGAGCAGTACTTC.

This clone was seen only once. The V and J genes are TRBV20-1 and TRBJ1-2; D call uncertain. Trimming took off 1 base at V and 3 bases at J, with 3 bases between the two ends. Germline values: CDR1 DFQATT, CDR2 SNEGSKA (reference sequence). This CDR3 has 11 amino acids. CDR3 amino acids: CSARADYGYTF. CDR3 nucleotides: TGCAGTGCTAGAGCCGACTATGGCTACACCTTC.

The chain has TRBV5-1 and TRBJ1-1; D remains unclear. The V end lost 2 bases, the J end lost 3 bases, and 8 bases lay between the germline ends. The CDR3 runs to 13 residues. Germline V gene sequence: CDR1 SGHRS, CDR2 YFSETQ. The CDR3 region has the DNA TGCGCCAGCAGCTTTGAGAGAGACACTGAAGCTTTCTTT. Amino acids: CASSFERDTEAFF.

J is TRBJ2-3 and V is TRBV7-8; 10 nucleotides line up with TRBD2. Germline V gives CDR1 SGHVS, CDR2 FQNEAQ. The CDR3 covers 16 residues. J lost 4 bases, V lost 2 bases, and 6 bases had no gene match. The CDR3 sequence: CASSLLAGAGADTQYF. The CDR3 nucleotides read TGTGCCAGCAGCTTACTAGCGGGAGCCGGGGCAGATACGCAGTATTTT.

The V call is TRBV11-2, the J call TRBJ2-7; 13 bases are a match to TRBD2. V lost 4 bases to trimming and J lost 4 bases; unmatched junction nucleotides: 4. The CDR3 is made up of 15 amino acids. Germline CDR1 is SGHAT and CDR2 is FQNNGV. Here the CDR3 reads CASSSGLAGEYEQYF. CDR3 sequence (DNA): TGTGCCAGCAGCTCTGGACTAGCGGGAGAATACGAGCAGTACTTC.

V and J are TRBV7-7 and TRBJ2-1; 13 bases are a match to TRBD2. Germline V lookup: CDR1 SSHAT, CDR2 FNYEAQ (reference sequence). This CDR3 comprises 15 residues. With 5 bases clipped from V and 9 bases from J, the junction kept 7 bases outside the gene matches. This chain's CDR3 is CASSRTSGRGVEQFF. CDR3 DNA: TGTGCCAGCAGCCGGACTAGCGGGAGAGGAGTTGAGCAGTTCTTC.

The genes are TRBV5-1 and TRBJ1-1; D gene unclear. The CDR3 runs to 14 residues. CDR1 is SGHRS, CDR2 YFSETQ, per germline. V lost 0 bases, J lost 1 base, and 7 bases lay in between. The DNA of the CDR3 is TGCGCCAGCAGCTTGGCCTCGGGGAACACTGAAGCTTTCTTT. Translating it yields CASSLASGNTEAFF.

The J gene is TRBJ2-7, the V gene TRBV6-5, with D maybe TRBD1 (6 bases). Germline V CDR1 and CDR2: MNHEY, SVGAGI. The V gene lost 2 bases and the J gene lost 0 bases, with 14 bases spanning the gap. The CDR3 runs to 16 residues. CDR3 nucleotide sequence: TGTGCCAGCAGTTACGCCGGACAGATGAGCTCCTACGAGCAGTACTTC. Its protein product is CASSYAGQMSSYEQYF.

This rearrangement joins TRBV2 to TRBJ2-3; 7 bases are a match to TRBD2. Trimming removed 5 bases from V and 0 bases from J; junction bases left unmatched: 5. Germline V gene data show CDR1 as SNHLY and CDR2 as FYNNEI. This CDR3 is built from 15 residues. The CDR3 reads CASSTGGLSTDTQYF. In nucleotides, the CDR3 is TGTGCCAGCAGTACGGGAGGACTTAGCACAGATACGCAGTATTTT.

J is TRBJ1-2 and V is TRBV29-1; no clear D. Trimming took off 3 bases at V and 9 bases at J, with 11 bases between the two ends. Germline assignment: CDR1 SQVTM and CDR2 ANQGSEA. The length of the CDR3 is 11 residues. The CDR3 loop is CSVEVGIRYTF. CDR3 bases: TGCAGCGTTGAGGTCGGGATCCGCTACACCTTC.

Points on this clone: At the DNA level, this CDR3 is encoded by other sequences in the same sample as well. The chain couples TRBV6-6 to TRBJ1-1, with unresolved D. The CDR3 consists of 13 residues. The V end lost 6 bases, the J end lost 1 base, and 9 bases lay between the germline ends. Germline CDR1 MNHNY, CDR2 SVGAGI (reference sequence). DNA of the CDR3: TGTGCCAGCAGCCCAGATTCGAACACTGAAGCTTTCTTT. This codes for CASSPDSNTEAFF.